The 17 T cell receptor beta chains below were found in one sample sequenced in a study of cytomegalovirus exposure and HLA in healthy donors. Clones were read by immunoSEQ multiplex PCR, and TCRdb kept only the in-frame ones, dropping some. The sample has a few hundred thousand clones, about 90% seen once. The sequenced sample consisted of PBMCs. The receptors were gathered from a man younger than 35 in good health and CMV-seropositive.

The chain employs TRBV28 and TRBJ2-7; D call uncertain. Per the germline V gene, CDR1 is MDHEN and CDR2 is SYDVKM. The CDR3 spans 14 residues. Trimming cost V 2 bases and J 1 base, with 9 bases left between them. This CDR3 reads CASSLDLRSYEQYF. DNA of the CDR3: TGTGCCAGCAGTTTAGATCTCAGGTCCTACGAGCAGTACTTC.

This clone was detected once. The chain recombines TRBV4-2 with TRBJ2-7, with TRBD2 identical over 10 bases. V lost 2 bases, J lost 2 bases, and 0 bases stayed unmatched. Germline-derived CDR1 and CDR2 are LGHNA and YNFKEQ. The CDR3 is 14 amino acids. CDR3 bases: TGTGCCAGCAGCCAAAGCGGGAGGGCCTACGAGCAGTACTTC. Translation gives CASSQSGRAYEQYF.

The rearrangement uses TRBV5-1 and TRBJ2-7; D might be TRBD1 (6 bases). The CDR3 spans 16 residues. The V and J ends lost 0 bases and 5 bases respectively, with 18 bases between them. CDR1 is SGHRS and CDR2 is YFSETQ in the germline V gene. The CDR3 DNA sequence: TGCGCCAGCAGCTTGGCCATGGGACATCGTTCGGACGAGCAGTACTTC. Amino acids: CASSLAMGHRSDEQYF. The complete variable domain, with remaining parts taken from reference TRBV5-1 and TRBJ2-7, reads KAGVTQTPRYLIKTRGQQVTLSCSPISGHRSVSWYQQTPGQGLQFLFEYFSETQRNKGNFPGRFSGRQFSNSRSEMNVSTLELGDSALYLCASSLAMGHRSDEQYFGPGTRLTVT.

V usage is TRBV29-1 and J usage is TRBJ1-4, with 10 bases matching TRBD1. Per germline, CDR1 SQVTM and CDR2 ANQGSEA. V trimming: 6 bases; J trimming: 6 bases; junction bases outside the gene matches: 7. The CDR3 loop spans 14 amino acids. CDR3 protein: CSVGQGIRDEKLFF. Here the CDR3 DNA reads TGCAGCGTGGGACAGGGGATCCGGGATGAAAAACTGTTTTTT.

The genes are TRBV19 and TRBJ1-1; D is uncertain. The CDR3 loop spans 13 amino acids. Germline assignment: CDR1 LNHDA and CDR2 SQIVND (reference sequence). V lost 3 bases and J 0 bases, leaving 5 bases between the germline ends. This CDR3 reads CASSMVLNTEAFF. The DNA of the CDR3 is TGTGCCAGTAGTATGGTTCTGAACACTGAAGCTTTCTTT.

The chain links TRBV6-5 to TRBJ2-7; no firm D call. The CDR3 is made up of 12 amino acids. Trimming removed 6 bases at V and 5 bases at J, with 11 bases between. In germline, CDR1 is MNHEY, CDR2 SVGAGI. The CDR3 DNA follows: TGTGCCAGCAGCCCCCGAACCCACGAGCAGTACTTC. It translates to CASSPRTHEQYF.

The rearrangement joins TRBV2 to TRBJ1-3; D unresolved. V lost 4 bases and J lost 7, with 17 bases in between. The V gene's germline CDR1 is SNHLY and CDR2 FYNNEI. The CDR3 consists of 15 residues. The CDR3 nucleotides are TGTGCCAGCAGTGCCCGGGCCCGGATGGGGAACACCATATATTTT. Translated, it gives CASSARARMGNTIYF.

As DNA, the CDR3 is TGTGCCAGCAGTGATTCTTACAATGAGCAGTTCTTC. Protein sequence: CASSDSYNEQFF. The rearrangement links TRBV6-1 to TRBJ2-1, with D hard to call. CDR3 length: 12 residues. Germline V gives CDR1 MNHNS, CDR2 SASEGT. Trimming pared 3 bases from V and 4 bases from J, leaving 4 bases between.

The V and J genes are TRBV13 and TRBJ1-2; 9 nucleotides align to TRBD1. With 4 bases clipped from V and 6 bases from J, the junction kept 3 bases outside the gene matches. CDR1 and CDR2 from the germline V gene are PRHDT and FYEKMQ (reference sequence). The CDR3 runs to 13 residues. The CDR3 DNA reads as TGTGCCAGCAGCTGGGACAGGGCTCATGGCTACACCTTC. It encodes CASSWDRAHGYTF.

This clone was recorded once. The V and J genes are TRBV15 and TRBJ1-5; D remains ambiguous. Trimming stripped 0 bases from V and 4 bases from J, with 7 bases between. This CDR3 is built from 14 residues. Germline loops: CDR1 LNHNV, CDR2 YYDKDF (reference sequence). For the CDR3, the DNA is TGTGCCACCAGCAGAGATACGGGGAATCAGCCCCAGCATTTT. Its translation: CATSRDTGNQPQHF.

The chain combines TRBV9 with TRBJ2-2, with a weak D call TRBD2 (5 bases). This CDR3 contains 14 residues. V was shortened by 0 bases and J by 4 bases, with 7 bases between the two germline ends. Germline-derived CDR1 and CDR2 are SGDLS and YYNGEE. The CDR3 loop is CASSVAAGTGELFF. CDR3 nucleotide sequence: TGTGCCAGCAGCGTAGCTGCGGGCACCGGGGAGCTGTTTTTT.

The chain employs TRBV14 and TRBJ2-7, with TRBD2 as a possible D gene (5 bases). The CDR3 is 15 amino acids. V lost 0 bases to trimming and J lost 3 bases, with 12 bases between them. Germline lookup yields CDR1 SGHDN and CDR2 FVKESK. The CDR3 is CASSQEGGENYEQYF. CDR3 bases: TGTGCCAGCAGCCAAGAAGGTGGGGAGAACTACGAGCAGTACTTC.

This clone was seen only once. The chain joins TRBV9 to TRBJ1-4, with TRBD1 as a possible D gene (6 bases). Trimming took 4 bases from V and 6 from J, leaving 19 bases between them. Germline CDR1 SGDLS, CDR2 YYNGEE. The CDR3 extends over 16 amino acids. CDR3 nucleotides: TGTGCCAGCAGCCCCTACAGGACAGCAACGCATGAAAAACTGTTTTTT. Translation gives CASSPYRTATHEKLFF.

This sequence joins TRBV7-9 and TRBJ2-7; D is perhaps TRBD2 (6 bases). Trimming shortened V by 0 bases and J by 5 bases, and 8 bases separated the two germline ends. Germline V gene lookup returns CDR1 SEHNR and CDR2 FQNEAQ (reference sequence). CDR3 size: 13 residues. This CDR3 reads CASSLAGGHEQYF. CDR3 sequence (DNA): TGTGCCAGCAGCTTAGCAGGAGGGCACGAGCAGTACTTC. Full variable domain (missing parts from reference TRBV7-9 and TRBJ2-7): DTGVSQNPRHKITKRGQNVTFRCDPISEHNRLYWYRQTLGQGPEFLTYFQNEAQLEKSRLLSDRFSAERPKGSFSTLEIQRTEQGDSAMYLCASSLAGGHEQYFGPGTRLTVT.

The chain uses TRBV27 and TRBJ2-1; TRBD2 might be the D (6 bases). This CDR3 contains 16 residues. The ends were cut back, 6 bases at V and 4 bases at J, with 19 bases in the middle. Germline CDR1 and CDR2: MNHEY and SMNVEV (reference sequence). The DNA of the CDR3 is TGTGCCAGCAGCCCCGGGGCGGGGCGCTCGTACAATGAGCAGTTCTTC. It translates to CASSPGAGRSYNEQFF.

The chain uses TRBV2 and TRBJ1-5, with 7 bases fitting TRBD1. This CDR3 region has 14 residues. The germline CDR1 and CDR2 sequences are SNHLY and FYNNEI. J was trimmed by 3 bases and V by 4 bases; bases with no gene match: 3. CDR3 residues: CASSVGQNNQPQHF. The CDR3, as DNA: TGTGCCAGCAGTGTGGGACAGAACAATCAGCCCCAGCATTTT. The full variable domain, its missing parts supplied by reference TRBV2 and TRBJ1-5, is EPEVTQTPSHQVTQMGQEVILRCVPISNHLYFYWYRQILGQKVEFLVSFYNNEISEKSEIFDDQFSVERPDGSNFTLKIRSTKLEDSAMYFCASSVGQNNQPQHFGDGTRLSIL.

The gene calls are TRBV5-4 and TRBJ2-7, with 9 bases that match TRBD2. The CDR3 is made up of 14 amino acids. The J segment lost 1 base and the V segment lost 4 bases, leaving 3 bases of the junction unmatched. Germline loops: CDR1 SGHNT, CDR2 YYREEE (reference sequence). DNA of the CDR3: TGTGCCAGCAGCCCTACTAGCGGGTCCTACGAGCAGTACTTC. Translated, it gives CASSPTSGSYEQYF.